The sequence of this TCR beta chain was determined in a study of blood T cell repertoires in COVID-19. In the original processing: Scientists estimated how many nucleated cells there were by amplifying reference gene primers. Assay used: immunoSEQ multiplex PCR; TCRdb lists only in-frame clones, some missing. That table gives V, J and clone size, and the DNA gave D and trimming. The sample holds 180,000 or so clones, 80% seen once. V trimming: 3 bases; J trimming: 1 base; junction bases outside the gene matches: 9. The germline gives CDR1 SGHDT, CDR2 YYEEEE. The CDR3 extends over 16 amino acids. The rearrangement joins TRBV5-6 to TRBJ1-2, with TRBD1 matching over 7 bases. Sequenced: PBMCs or T cells enriched from blood (not recorded which). The sequence was collected from a man aged 60 to 69 who had been exposed to COVID-19. CDR3 region: CASSSRDRIINYGYTF. CDR3 sequence (DNA): TGTGCCAGCAGCTCACGGGACAGAATAATTAACTATGGCTACACCTTC.